In this sample, the clone carrying this T cell receptor beta chain is medium-sized. What it binds is unknown. Primers included in the PCR were 60 Vbeta and 13 Jbeta primers. TCRdb keeps only in-frame clones here, not all; method: immunoSEQ multiplex PCR. In the table there are about 94,000 clones, just under 80% of which are singletons. The sample is drawn from a study of cytomegalovirus exposure and HLA in healthy donors. Study-wide results and limits: Under in vitro conditions, a few CMV-associated chains were confirmed as specific for CMV antigens. Most CMV-associated TCR beta chains were later found to appear HLA-restricted. The study listed 164 cytomegalovirus-associated TCR beta chains.

The CDR3 loop spans 13 amino acids. Trimming left V 0 bases short and J 5 bases short, with 5 bases between. The germline gives CDR1 SSHAT, CDR2 FNYEAQ (reference sequence). V usage is TRBV7-7 and J usage is TRBJ2-1, with D unresolved. What was sequenced was PBMCs. The TCR was taken from a woman in her 40s in good health and CMV-seronegative. The CDR3 is CASSLAFDNEQFF. Written as DNA, the CDR3 is TGTGCCAGCAGCTTAGCGTTCGACAATGAGCAGTTCTTC. Together with reference TRBV7-7 and TRBJ2-1, the CDR3 gives the full variable domain: GAGVSQSPRYKVTKRGQDVTLRCDPISSHATLYWYQQALGQGPEFLTYFNYEAQPDKSGLPSDRFSAERPEGSISTLTIQRTEQRDSAMYRCASSLAFDNEQFFGPGTRLTVL.